Below, 5 T cell receptor beta chains from the same sample are listed, as sequenced in a study of blood T cell repertoires in COVID-19. Clones were read by immunoSEQ multiplex PCR, and TCRdb kept only the in-frame ones, dropping some. The sample has 200,000 to 250,000 clones, about 82% seen once. Material for sequencing was PBMCs or T cells enriched from blood (not recorded which). The receptors were sampled from a woman aged 50 to 60 who had recovered from COVID-19.

This clone has a single count. The chain has TRBV7-2 and TRBJ1-2; D possibly corresponds to TRBD1 (6 bases). Germline V gives CDR1 SGHTA, CDR2 FQGNSA. Trimming removed 8 bases at V and 7 bases at J, with 23 bases between. The CDR3 length is 15 residues. The CDR3 DNA is TGTGCCAGCTCAAAAGTAGTAGGGGGTGGCAGTGGCTACACCTTC. It specifies CASSKVVGGGSGYTF. Full variable domain (remainder filled in from reference TRBV7-2 and TRBJ1-2): GAGVSQSPSNKVTEKGKDVELRCDPISGHTALYWYRQSLGQGLEFLIYFQGNSAPDKSGLPSDRFSAERTGGSVSTLTIQRTQQEDSAVYLCASSKVVGGGSGYTFGSGTRLTVV.

The chain joins TRBV3-1 (or the pseudogene TRBV3-2) to TRBJ1-2, with a tentative D call TRBD1 (5 bases). Germline assignment: CDR1 LGHDT and CDR2 YNNKEL (reference sequence). V lost 0 bases and J 4 bases, leaving 12 bases between the germline ends. The CDR3 has 15 amino acids. CDR3 loop: CASSQEGDWGYGYTF. CDR3 DNA: TGTGCCAGCAGCCAAGAGGGGGACTGGGGCTATGGCTACACCTTC.

The chain links TRBV19 to TRBJ2-3; D unclear. CDR1 is LNHDA and CDR2 is SQIVND in the germline V gene (reference sequence). Trimming shortened V by 0 bases and J by 4 bases, and 5 bases separated the two germline ends. The CDR3 is made up of 13 amino acids. CDR3 sequence (DNA): TGTGCCAGTAGTATAGATAGAGCAGATACGCAGTATTTT. Protein sequence: CASSIDRADTQYF. Combining the CDR3 with reference TRBV19 and TRBJ2-3 gives the whole variable domain DGGITQSPKYLFRKEGQNVTLSCEQNLNHDAMYWYRQDPGQGLRLIYYSQIVNDFQKGDIAEGYSVSREKKESFPLTVTSAQKNPTAFYLCASSIDRADTQYFGPGTRLTVL.

J is TRBJ2-5 and V is TRBV6-5, with 7 bases matching TRBD2. CDR3 size: 14 residues. With V trimmed by 6 bases and J by 5 bases, 9 bases remained unmatched. Germline V gene lookup returns CDR1 MNHEY and CDR2 SVGAGI. Written as DNA, the CDR3 is TGTGCCAGCAGCCTCGGGCGGGGGAGGGAGACCCAGTACTTC. This encodes CASSLGRGRETQYF.

This clone was observed once. The chain combines TRBV11-2 with TRBJ1-2; 9 bases are shared with TRBD1. The CDR3 has 18 residues. The trim removed 5 bases at V and 3 bases at J, leaving 16 bases unmatched. Germline CDR1 reads SGHAT; CDR2 reads FQNNGV. CDR3 DNA: TGTGCCAGCAGCCAGTACAGGGGGCTAGCATCCGCTCACTATGGCTACACCTTC. It translates to CASSQYRGLASAHYGYTF.